This is a list of T cell receptor beta chains from one sample in a study of T cell responses to AZD1222 COVID-19 vaccine. Here immunoSEQ multiplex PCR was the method, and the copy in TCRdb shows in-frame clones only, minus some. The table shows 140,000 or so clones, with over 75% occurring only once. Sequenced material: peripheral blood, taken on day 0 of AZD1222 vaccination. These receptors all stem from an adult in good health. Both conserved end residues are trimmed from each CDR3. The order of the fields is V gene, CDR3 protein.

>TRBV9
ASSVGGGSPTYGYT
>TRBV5-8
ASSLEQIAEAF
>TRBV3-1/TRBV3-2
ASSAQGAIGNEQF
>TRBV7-2
ASSLRDRSTDTQY
>TRBV19
ASSPFGGGSYNEQF
>TRBV6-5
ASSYSTLVSSYEQY
>TRBV5-1
ASSPPGMGTDTQY
>TRBV7-9
ASSLGLAGPLAKNIQY
>TRBV6-6
ASSKTGTGNSPLH
>TRBV11-3
ASSSKRGGQETQY
>TRBV2
ASTLSGRLSYEQY
>TRBV28
ASRTSGSGSGELF
>TRBV5-1
ASSPGLAIYEQY
>TRBV18
ASSPEAGVMNTEAF
>TRBV6-5
ASRQGNGNTIY
>TRBV2
ASPPKLDSRGAYYGYT
>TRBV27
ASSFNLRGLVDSPLH
>TRBV21-1
ASSKWTGGEKLF
>TRBV28
ASSLGLAEQQETQY
>TRBV28
ASSFGRGDTIY
>TRBV12-3/TRBV12-4
ASSRGGRETQY
>TRBV12-3/TRBV12-4
ASSLSSFEAF
>TRBV10-3
ATLENPGLAGARGEQY
>TRBV5-4
ASSLGGSGNQPQH
>TRBV11-3
ASSSTSGPHNEQF
>TRBV7-2
ASRPGTSGGSSYEQY